A single sample gave rise to the 10 T cell receptor beta chains below, sequenced in a study of blood T cell repertoires in COVID-19. The table came from immunoSEQ multiplex PCR; TCRdb's copy has only in-frame clones and leaves some out. Of more than 95,000 clones listed, roughly four fifths are singletons. Sequencing was performed on peripheral blood. These receptors all come from a woman in her seventies with acute or convalescent COVID-19.

The rearrangement uses TRBV10-3 and TRBJ2-3; TRBD1 aligns across 11 bases. This CDR3 comprises 14 residues. Germline V gene lookup returns CDR1 ENHRY and CDR2 SYGVKD. The V segment lost 10 bases and the J segment 6 bases; nucleotides outside the gene matches: 9. CDR3 residues: CATNKGQGADTQYF. The CDR3 DNA reads TGTGCCACCAACAAAGGACAGGGGGCCGATACGCAGTATTTT.

The V gene is TRBV11-2, the J gene TRBJ1-2; D ambiguous. V was cut by 5 bases and J by 3 bases, with 4 bases left in between. Germline assignment: CDR1 SGHAT and CDR2 FQNNGV. The CDR3 is made up of 11 amino acids. CDR3 region: CASSLHYGYTF. The DNA for the CDR3 is TGTGCCAGCAGCCTCCACTATGGCTACACCTTC.

V usage is TRBV5-1 and J usage is TRBJ2-1; D is unresolved. The germline V gene has CDR1 SGHRS and CDR2 YFSETQ. The V end was cut by 0 bases, the J end by 8 bases, with 15 bases between. This CDR3 contains 15 residues. DNA for the CDR3: TGCGCCAGCAGCTTGGGCCCCGAGGTACACCATGAGCAGTTCTTC. Encoded protein: CASSLGPEVHHEQFF. The whole variable domain, filled in from reference TRBV5-1 and TRBJ2-1, reads KAGVTQTPRYLIKTRGQQVTLSCSPISGHRSVSWYQQTPGQGLQFLFEYFSETQRNKGNFPGRFSGRQFSNSRSEMNVSTLELGDSALYLCASSLGPEVHHEQFFGPGTRLTVL.

The rearrangement links TRBV9 to TRBJ1-2, with 7 bases matching TRBD1. This CDR3 has 13 amino acids. Trimming removed 4 bases from V and 4 bases from J; junction bases left unmatched: 4. CDR1 and CDR2 from the germline V gene are SGDLS and YYNGEE. CDR3 region: CASSPGTAYGYTF. Written as DNA, the CDR3 is TGTGCCAGCAGCCCCGGGACAGCCTATGGCTACACCTTC.

Note on this clone: One junction end disagrees with the germline gene, perhaps due to a read error. V gene TRBV6-6 combines with J gene TRBJ1-4; maybe TRBD1 (6 bases). This CDR3 has 16 amino acids. CDR1 is MNHNY, CDR2 SVGAGI, per germline (reference sequence). The CDR3 DNA is TGTGCCAGCAGTTCACTCAGTCGGACAGTTAATGAACAACTGTTTTTT. It codes for CASSSLSRTVNEQLFF.

The gene calls are TRBV6-1 and TRBJ2-7, with TRBD2 matching 11 bases. CDR3 size: 15 residues. The germline V gene has CDR1 MNHNS and CDR2 SASEGT. The trim removed 2 bases at V and 3 bases at J, leaving 3 bases unmatched. CDR3 sequence: CASSENLAGGYEQYF. The CDR3 nucleotides read TGTGCCAGCAGTGAAAACCTAGCGGGGGGCTACGAGCAGTACTTC.

As DNA, the CDR3 is TGTGCCAGCAGTCCCGGGACAGGGGGCGGTCGGGGCTACACCTTC. Its translation: CASSPGTGGGRGYTF. The chain uses TRBV27 and TRBJ1-2; 12 nucleotides match TRBD1. The J segment lost 8 bases and the V segment lost 5 bases, leaving 9 bases of the junction unmatched. The CDR3 extends over 15 amino acids. The germline V gene encodes CDR1 MNHEY and CDR2 SMNVEV (reference sequence).

The chain employs TRBV6-2 or TRBV6-3 and TRBJ1-1, with D unclear. Looked up from germline, CDR1 is MNHEY and CDR2 is SVGEGT. The CDR3 covers 13 residues. V was clipped by 6 bases and J by 1 base, with 9 bases between them. The CDR3 DNA is TGTGCCAGCAGACCTCCAGGGAACACTGAAGCTTTCTTT. As protein: CASRPPGNTEAFF.

This clone occurred a few times. This sequence joins TRBV7-2 and TRBJ1-6; D unclear. Germline loops: CDR1 SGHTA, CDR2 FQGNSA. The CDR3 is 15 residues long. V was shortened by 1 base and J by 5 bases, with 9 bases between the two germline ends. The CDR3 loop reads CASSLEWANNSPLHF. CDR3 coding DNA: TGTGCCAGCAGCTTAGAATGGGCTAATAATTCACCCCTCCACTTT.

The rearrangement joins TRBV5-1 to TRBJ2-7; 13 bases line up with TRBD2. Per the germline V gene, CDR1 is SGHRS and CDR2 is YFSETQ. The CDR3 has 18 amino acids. V shed 2 bases and J 0 bases; nucleotides not matched to a gene: 8. For the CDR3, the DNA is TGCGCCAGCAGCTTAACTAGCGGGAGGGTAGCCTTCTCCTACGAGCAGTACTTC. It translates to CASSLTSGRVAFSYEQYF.